The 18 T cell receptor beta chains listed next were all sequenced from one sample in a study of T cells after yellow fever vaccination. TCRdb passed the 5' RACE reads through MiXCR, listing each CDR3 protein once. This sample has 450,000 to 600,000 distinct CDR3 sequences, with roughly a sixth found just once. The material was PBMCs, obtained 5 days after the first yellow fever vaccination. The receptors were sampled from a young man who received the YFV17D yellow fever vaccine.

This clonotype was recorded a few times. V and J are TRBV4-1 and TRBJ2-7; 10 bases match TRBD1. This CDR3 has 15 amino acids. Germline CDR1 reads MGHRA; CDR2 reads YSYEKL. V was clipped by 4 bases and J by 2 bases; unmatched bases: 5. CDR3 DNA: TGCGCCAGCAGCCCGGGACAGGGGATTCCCTACGAGCAGTACTTC. Amino acids: CASSPGQGIPYEQYF.

This clonotype showed up many times. The DNA of the CDR3 is TGCAGTGGTGGCTCCGGAGACTATGGCTACACCTTC. Its protein product is CSGGSGDYGYTF. This chain links TRBV20-1 with TRBJ1-2; D is unclear. This CDR3 has 12 residues. Germline loops: CDR1 DFQATT, CDR2 SNEGSKA (reference sequence). The ends were cut back, 7 bases at V and 3 bases at J, with 12 bases in the middle.

The gene calls are TRBV7-2 and TRBJ1-4; D ambiguous. The V gene lost 2 bases and the J gene lost 8 bases, with 12 bases spanning the gap. This CDR3 is built from 14 residues. CDR1 and CDR2 from the germline V gene are SGHTA and FQGNSA. The CDR3 coding sequence is TGTGCCAGCAGCTTATGGGGTCGGACCGAAAAACTGTTTTTT. The encoded protein is CASSLWGRTEKLFF.

The V call is TRBV5-1, the J call TRBJ1-3; 7 nucleotides line up with TRBD1. V lost 0 bases, J lost 10 bases, and 4 bases stayed unmatched. This CDR3 has 13 residues. Germline CDR1 reads SGHRS; CDR2 reads YFSETQ. CDR3 sequence: CASSLGQGFTIYF. CDR3 bases: TGCGCCAGCAGCTTGGGACAGGGCTTTACCATATATTTT. The full variable domain, rest sourced from reference TRBV5-1 and TRBJ1-3, is KAGVTQTPRYLIKTRGQQVTLSCSPISGHRSVSWYQQTPGQGLQFLFEYFSETQRNKGNFPGRFSGRQFSNSRSEMNVSTLELGDSALYLCASSLGQGFTIYFGEGSWLTVV.

The chain couples TRBV20-1 to TRBJ1-4; D is possibly TRBD1 (5 bases). The CDR3 loop spans 14 amino acids. The germline V gene has CDR1 DFQATT and CDR2 SNEGSKA (reference sequence). The V and J ends lost 0 bases and 11 bases respectively, with 16 bases between them. The DNA for the CDR3 is TGCAGTGCTAGAGATTCGGGAGGGGATGGGAAACTGTTTTTT. Its protein is CSARDSGGDGKLFF.

The chain carries TRBV20-1 and TRBJ2-3; D is possibly TRBD1 or TRBD2 (5 bases each). CDR3 size: 12 residues. Deletions cut 6 bases from V and 4 bases from J, with 11 bases between. CDR1 DFQATT and CDR2 SNEGSKA come from the germline V gene (reference sequence). For the CDR3, the DNA is TGCAGTGCCCCCAGGGAGCCAGATACGCAGTATTTT. It is translated as CSAPREPDTQYF.

The genes are TRBV5-4 and TRBJ2-7, with 8 positions matching TRBD1. After removal of 4 bases from V and 4 bases from J, the junction contained 13 bases not matched to a gene. The CDR3 is 16 amino acids. Germline CDR1 reads SGHNT; CDR2 reads YYREEE (reference sequence). CDR3 loop: CASSASGGTGGYEQYF. The CDR3 DNA is TGTGCCAGCAGCGCCTCGGGCGGGACAGGAGGTTACGAGCAGTACTTC.

The chain recombines TRBV4-2 with TRBJ1-6, with 7 nucleotides matching TRBD1. V lost 1 base to trimming and J lost 6 bases; unmatched junction nucleotides: 3. CDR1 LGHNA and CDR2 YNFKEQ come from the germline V gene. This CDR3 has 15 residues. In DNA, the CDR3 is TGTGCCAGCAGCCAAGCGGGACAGTCTAATTCACCCCTCCACTTT. This encodes CASSQAGQSNSPLHF.

The sample holds many counts of this clonotype. This rearrangement joins TRBV7-9 to TRBJ2-3, with 7 bases lining up with TRBD1. Germline values: CDR1 SEHNR, CDR2 FQNEAQ (reference sequence). V was clipped by 3 bases and J by 6 bases; unmatched bases: 6. The CDR3 runs 14 residues. CDR3 sequence reads: CASSLDLGGDTQYF. CDR3 nucleotides: TGTGCCAGCAGCTTGGACCTAGGGGGCGATACGCAGTATTTT.

The V gene is TRBV7-9, the J gene TRBJ2-2; 12 bases match TRBD2. The CDR3 has 16 residues. CDR1 and CDR2 from the germline V gene are SEHNR and FQNEAQ (reference sequence). V was clipped by 5 bases and J by 5 bases; unmatched bases: 6. This CDR3 reads CASSTRLAGETGELFF. In nucleotides, the CDR3 is TGTGCCAGCAGCACGAGACTAGCGGGAGAAACCGGGGAGCTGTTTTTT. Together with reference TRBV7-9 and TRBJ2-2, the CDR3 gives the full variable domain: DTGVSQNPRHKITKRGQNVTFRCDPISEHNRLYWYRQTLGQGPEFLTYFQNEAQLEKSRLLSDRFSAERPKGSFSTLEIQRTEQGDSAMYLCASSTRLAGETGELFFGEGSRLTVL.

This clonotype was counted a few times. The rearrangement joins TRBV20-1 to TRBJ2-5, with 9 positions matching TRBD2. V lost 4 bases to trimming and J lost 2 bases; unmatched junction nucleotides: 5. Looked up from germline, CDR1 is DFQATT and CDR2 is SNEGSKA (reference sequence). The CDR3 loop spans 14 amino acids. For the CDR3, the DNA is TGCAGTGCTACTCCGACTAGCGGACAAGAGACCCAGTACTTC. Translation gives CSATPTSGQETQYF.

Ten or more counts support this clonotype. The chain carries TRBV6-1 and TRBJ2-2; D is perhaps TRBD2 (5 bases). Trimming pared 6 bases from V and 4 bases from J, leaving 9 bases between. This CDR3 contains 13 residues. CDR1 is MNHNS, CDR2 SASEGT, per germline. The CDR3 nucleotides are TGTGCCAGCAGCCCCGCGGGCACCGGGGAGCTGTTTTTT. Protein product: CASSPAGTGELFF.

This sequence joins TRBV2 and TRBJ1-4; D remains unclear. Deletions cut 6 bases from V and 2 bases from J, with 13 bases between. CDR1 is SNHLY and CDR2 is FYNNEI in the germline V gene. This CDR3 is 15 amino acids long. In DNA, the CDR3 is TGTGCCAGCAGACAGAGCCCCAGTACTAATGAAAAACTGTTTTTT. Translation: CASRQSPSTNEKLFF.

This chain links TRBV7-9 with TRBJ1-1, with D perhaps TRBD1 (5 bases). V lost 0 bases to trimming and J lost 0 bases, with 8 bases between them. Germline-derived CDR1 and CDR2 are SEHNR and FQNEAQ (reference sequence). The length of the CDR3 is 15 residues. CDR3 in amino acids: CASSLALRVNTEAFF. CDR3 sequence (DNA): TGTGCCAGCAGCTTAGCGCTCAGGGTGAACACTGAAGCTTTCTTT.

This clonotype has a handful of counts. The chain recombines TRBV20-1 with TRBJ1-2, with D possibly matching TRBD1 (5 bases). Per germline, CDR1 DFQATT and CDR2 SNEGSKA (reference sequence). The CDR3 is made up of 14 amino acids. V was pared by 6 bases and J by 4 bases, with 18 bases between. CDR3 bases: TGCAGTGCCCCCACACGGGGCCCTTCCTATGGCTACACCTTC. Its protein product is CSAPTRGPSYGYTF.

This chain connects TRBV18 to TRBJ1-6; no clear D. Germline CDR1 KGHSH, CDR2 LQKENI. This CDR3 comprises 16 residues. Trimming took 3 bases from V and 5 from J, leaving 14 bases between them. The CDR3 sequence is CASSPFDAINNSPLHF. The CDR3 DNA is TGTGCCAGCTCACCGTTTGACGCAATCAATAATTCACCCCTCCACTTT.

This clonotype was observed many times. V gene TRBV12-3 or TRBV12-4 combines with J gene TRBJ1-1; 7 bases fit TRBD1. J was trimmed by 4 bases and V by 5 bases; bases with no gene match: 7. The CDR3 runs 14 residues. In nucleotides, the CDR3 is TGTGCCAGCAGTCCCGCGGACAGGAGCACTGAAGCTTTCTTT. Protein product: CASSPADRSTEAFF.

The rearrangement uses TRBV7-9 and TRBJ2-5; D unresolved. The ends were cut back, 11 bases at V and 2 bases at J, with 15 bases in the middle. CDR1 and CDR2 (germline): SEHNR, FQNEAQ (reference sequence). CDR3 size: 13 residues. The CDR3 reads CASGPLKQETQYF. CDR3 DNA: TGTGCCTCCGGCCCCCTCAAACAAGAGACCCAGTACTTC.